Below are 16 T cell receptor beta chains sequenced from a single sample in a study of molecular identifiers for immune sequencing clone quantification. Via MiXCR, TCRdb re-called the PCR reads, giving one row per CDR3 protein. This table holds just under 650,000 distinct CDR3 sequences, 15% to 20% found once. The sequenced sample consisted of naive CD8+ T cells from blood, with Jurkat cell RNA spiked in. Subset of the sample: FACS-sorted CD8+CD4-CCR7+CD45RA+ naive T cells. The receptors shown here come from a human donor in good health. Some libraries in this study had Jurkat cell RNA spiked in.

This clonotype was recorded many times. The V call is TRBV5-4, the J call TRBJ2-1; 10 positions agree with TRBD2. After removal of 4 bases from V and 2 bases from J, the junction contained 9 bases not matched to a gene. The CDR3 totals 17 residues. Germline V gives CDR1 SGHNT, CDR2 YYREEE (reference sequence). CDR3 in amino acids: CASSGETSGIPYNEQFF. Written as DNA, the CDR3 is TGTGCCAGCAGCGGAGAAACTAGCGGGATACCCTACAATGAGCAGTTCTTC.

At least ten counts were recorded for this clonotype. V gene TRBV14 combines with J gene TRBJ1-4; 7 bases are shared with TRBD1. The CDR3 consists of 15 residues. V dropped 5 bases and J dropped 4; count of bases not matched to a gene: 7. Germline V gene data show CDR1 as SGHDN and CDR2 as FVKESK. The DNA for the CDR3 is TGTGCCAGCAGCGGCACGACAGGGAGTAATGAAAAACTGTTTTTT. It is translated as CASSGTTGSNEKLFF.

To note about this clonotype: This likely comes from a read error, as the CDR3 has no conserved phenylalanine or tryptophan at its end. The chain recombines TRBV7-9 with TRBJ2-7; D is possibly TRBD1 (7 bases). Germline CDR1 is SEHNR and CDR2 is FQNEAQ (reference sequence). This CDR3 region has 14 residues. With 5 bases removed from V and 5 bases from J, the gap between germline ends came to 16 bases. CDR3 protein: CASSSLQGGDEQYL. The CDR3, as DNA: TGTGCCAGCAGCAGCCTCCAGGGGGGAGACGAGCAGTACCTC.

This clonotype was observed at least ten times. The J gene is TRBJ2-3, the V gene TRBV29-1; the match to TRBD2 covers 8 bases. CDR3 length: 15 amino acids. V gave up 7 bases and J gave up 6 bases; unmatched junction bases: 15. Germline CDR1 SQVTM, CDR2 ANQGSEA. CDR3 DNA sequence: TGCAGCGGATCGTACACGGGGGGGGAGTTTGATACGCAGTATTTT. Translated, it gives CSGSYTGGEFDTQYF.

Turning to this clonotype: One base away lies a much larger clone, so this may be a sequencing read error. V is TRBV27 and J is TRBJ2-3; no firm D call. The CDR3 length is 11 residues. The germline CDR1 and CDR2 sequences are MNHEY and SMNVEV (reference sequence). CDR3 bases: TGTGCCTGCAGAGTCTGGGATACGCAGTATTTT. It specifies CACRVWDTQYF.

This clonotype was detected ten times or more. CDR3 in amino acids: CASSYWGSREQYF. The CDR3 DNA is TGTGCCAGCAGTTACTGGGGTAGCCGCGAGCAGTACTTC. V is TRBV6-2 or TRBV6-3 and J is TRBJ2-7; D remains ambiguous. This CDR3 region has 13 residues. Germline V gives CDR1 MNHEY, CDR2 SVGEGT. Trimming removed 1 base from V and 6 bases from J, with 10 bases in between.

With regard to this clonotype: Being one base from a much bigger clone, this may be a read error. This chain uses TRBV7-9 with TRBJ2-2; a weak D match, TRBD2 (5 bases). Per the germline V gene, CDR1 is SEHNR and CDR2 is FQNEAQ (reference sequence). CDR3 size: 13 residues. The CDR3 nucleotides read TGTGCCAGCAGCTTTACTTCTTCCGGGGAGCTGCTTTTT. Translated, it gives CASSFTSSGELLF. The full variable domain, in which reference TRBV7-9 and TRBJ2-2 provide the parts outside the CDR3, is DTGVSQNPRHKITKRGQNVTFRCDPISEHNRLYWYRQTLGQGPEFLTYFQNEAQLEKSRLLSDRFSAERPKGSFSTLEIQRTEQGDSAMYLCASSFTSSGELLFGEGSRLTVL.

The chain has TRBV20-1 and TRBJ2-7; TRBD1 might be the D (6 bases). V shed 0 bases and J shed 0 bases, with 15 bases lying between them. The CDR3 contains 16 residues. Per germline, CDR1 DFQATT and CDR2 SNEGSKA (reference sequence). The CDR3 loop is CSARDMATGSSYEQYF. The CDR3 DNA follows: TGCAGTGCTAGAGATATGGCGACAGGTAGCTCCTACGAGCAGTACTTC.

In this sample, this clonotype turned up many times. V usage is TRBV4-3 and J usage is TRBJ2-3; the D gene is possibly TRBD2 (6 bases). There are 15 residues in the CDR3. V shed 2 bases and J shed 1 base, with 10 bases lying between them. CDR1 LGHNA and CDR2 YSLEER come from the germline V gene. CDR3 region: CASSQWRGGTDTQYF. The CDR3 DNA reads TGCGCCAGCAGCCAATGGCGGGGCGGCACAGATACGCAGTATTTT.

In its sample, this clonotype was seen a few times. The V gene is TRBV29-1, the J gene TRBJ2-1; a possible D gene is TRBD2 (5 bases). The CDR3 covers 13 residues. CDR1 SQVTM and CDR2 ANQGSEA come from the germline V gene. With 7 bases removed from V and 4 bases from J, the gap between germline ends came to 14 bases. This CDR3 reads CSALFGGYNEQFF. In DNA form, the CDR3 reads TGCAGCGCCCTGTTCGGAGGTTACAATGAGCAGTTCTTC.

Remarks on this clonotype: Without the conserved terminal phenylalanine or tryptophan, this CDR3 likely stems from a read error. The chain carries TRBV4-2 and TRBJ2-4; TRBD2 matches 7 bases. Trimming removed 0 bases from V and 3 bases from J; junction bases left unmatched: 11. CDR1 LGHNA and CDR2 YNFKEQ come from the germline V gene. This CDR3 region has 18 residues. In DNA form, the CDR3 reads TGTGCCAGCAGCCAAGATTGGGGGGGGGGGGAAGGCAAAAACATTCAGTACCTC. Residues: CASSQDWGGGEGKNIQYL.

In regard to this clonotype: This may arise from a read error, as a much more abundant clone is one base away. The chain employs TRBV20-1 and TRBJ1-1; the match to TRBD1 covers 10 bases. Looked up from germline, CDR1 is DFQATT and CDR2 is SNEGSKA (reference sequence). CDR3 length: 14 amino acids. This CDR3 reads CGARDRGMNTEAFF. As DNA, the CDR3 is TGCGGTGCTAGGGACAGGGGAATGAACACTGAAGCTTTCTTT.

This clonotype showed up many times. The rearrangement uses TRBV7-9 and TRBJ2-7; D unclear. The CDR3 length is 15 residues. Germline assignment: CDR1 SEHNR and CDR2 FQNEAQ (reference sequence). Trimming took off 2 bases at V and 2 bases at J, with 13 bases between the two ends. The CDR3 here is CASSLSGEETYEQYF. The DNA of the CDR3 is TGTGCCAGCAGCTTATCTGGGGAAGAAACCTACGAGCAGTACTTC.

The chain couples TRBV9 to TRBJ2-5, with 8 bases identical to TRBD2. The CDR3 covers 15 residues. In germline, CDR1 is SGDLS, CDR2 YYNGEE. V was pared by 4 bases and J by 3 bases, with 8 bases of the junction left unmatched. The CDR3 DNA is TGTGCCAGCAGCCACACGACTAGCGCAGAAGAGACCCAGTACTTC. Encoded protein: CASSHTTSAEETQYF.

This clonotype was detected ten times or more. The J gene is TRBJ2-7, the V gene TRBV5-6, with D uncertain. Germline loops: CDR1 SGHDT, CDR2 YYEEEE. The CDR3 runs 13 residues. Trimming pared 0 bases from V and 6 bases from J, leaving 10 bases between. The CDR3: CASSLVLSIEQYF. Here the CDR3 DNA reads TGTGCCAGCAGCTTGGTACTCAGTATCGAGCAGTACTTC.

This clonotype has at least ten counts. This chain links TRBV2 with TRBJ2-5; D is unclear. This CDR3 is 13 amino acids long. With 3 bases removed from V and 6 bases from J, the gap between germline ends came to 11 bases. CDR1 SNHLY and CDR2 FYNNEI come from the germline V gene. CDR3 sequence reads: CASSDNPAQTQYF. CDR3 nucleotide sequence: TGTGCCAGCAGTGACAATCCAGCCCAGACCCAGTACTTC.